This entry concerns a single TCR beta chain. Recovery among Cohort 3 donors was established by two negative PCRs, clearance, or symptom resolution. This sample stems from a study of blood T cell repertoires in COVID-19. The CDR3 length is 15 residues. Trimming removed 1 base from V and 1 base from J; junction bases left unmatched: 4. The germline V gene has CDR1 MNHNS and CDR2 SASEGT. Produced via immunoSEQ multiplex PCR; TCRdb's table is partial and in-frame only. The table records about half a million clones, 70% to 90% of them present only once. The sequenced sample was PBMCs or T cells enriched from blood (not recorded which). The chain uses TRBV6-1 and TRBJ2-7, with 7 bases identical to TRBD1. The clonotype comes from a woman aged 55-69 years who had recovered from COVID-19. The CDR3 DNA reads TGTGCCAGCAGTGAAGGACAGGGCAGGTCCTACGAGCAGTACGTC. Translating gives CASSEGQGRSYEQYV.